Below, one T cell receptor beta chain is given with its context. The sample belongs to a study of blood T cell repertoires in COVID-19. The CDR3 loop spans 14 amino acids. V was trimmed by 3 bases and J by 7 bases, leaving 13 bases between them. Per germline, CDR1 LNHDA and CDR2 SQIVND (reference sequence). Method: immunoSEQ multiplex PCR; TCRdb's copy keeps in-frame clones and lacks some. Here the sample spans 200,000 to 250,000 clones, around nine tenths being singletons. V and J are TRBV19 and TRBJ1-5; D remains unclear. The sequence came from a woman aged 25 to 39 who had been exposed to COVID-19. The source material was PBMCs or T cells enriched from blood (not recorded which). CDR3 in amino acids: CASSIRGNGQPQHF. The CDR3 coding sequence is TGTGCCAGTAGTATCAGAGGGAACGGGCAGCCCCAGCATTTT.